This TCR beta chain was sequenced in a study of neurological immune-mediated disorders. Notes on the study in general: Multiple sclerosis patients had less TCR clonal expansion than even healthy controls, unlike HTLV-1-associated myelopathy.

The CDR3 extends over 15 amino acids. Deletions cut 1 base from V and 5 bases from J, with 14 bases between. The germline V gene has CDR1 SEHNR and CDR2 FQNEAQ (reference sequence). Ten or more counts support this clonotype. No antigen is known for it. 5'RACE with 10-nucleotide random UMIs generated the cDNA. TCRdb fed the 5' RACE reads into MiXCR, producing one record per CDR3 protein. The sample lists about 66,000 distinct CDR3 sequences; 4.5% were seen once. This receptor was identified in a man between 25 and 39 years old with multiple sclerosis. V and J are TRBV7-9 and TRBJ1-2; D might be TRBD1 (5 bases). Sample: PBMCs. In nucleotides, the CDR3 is TGTGCCAGCAGCTTAGTCCCCAGGGCTACGTATGGCTACACCTTC. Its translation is CASSLVPRATYGYTF.